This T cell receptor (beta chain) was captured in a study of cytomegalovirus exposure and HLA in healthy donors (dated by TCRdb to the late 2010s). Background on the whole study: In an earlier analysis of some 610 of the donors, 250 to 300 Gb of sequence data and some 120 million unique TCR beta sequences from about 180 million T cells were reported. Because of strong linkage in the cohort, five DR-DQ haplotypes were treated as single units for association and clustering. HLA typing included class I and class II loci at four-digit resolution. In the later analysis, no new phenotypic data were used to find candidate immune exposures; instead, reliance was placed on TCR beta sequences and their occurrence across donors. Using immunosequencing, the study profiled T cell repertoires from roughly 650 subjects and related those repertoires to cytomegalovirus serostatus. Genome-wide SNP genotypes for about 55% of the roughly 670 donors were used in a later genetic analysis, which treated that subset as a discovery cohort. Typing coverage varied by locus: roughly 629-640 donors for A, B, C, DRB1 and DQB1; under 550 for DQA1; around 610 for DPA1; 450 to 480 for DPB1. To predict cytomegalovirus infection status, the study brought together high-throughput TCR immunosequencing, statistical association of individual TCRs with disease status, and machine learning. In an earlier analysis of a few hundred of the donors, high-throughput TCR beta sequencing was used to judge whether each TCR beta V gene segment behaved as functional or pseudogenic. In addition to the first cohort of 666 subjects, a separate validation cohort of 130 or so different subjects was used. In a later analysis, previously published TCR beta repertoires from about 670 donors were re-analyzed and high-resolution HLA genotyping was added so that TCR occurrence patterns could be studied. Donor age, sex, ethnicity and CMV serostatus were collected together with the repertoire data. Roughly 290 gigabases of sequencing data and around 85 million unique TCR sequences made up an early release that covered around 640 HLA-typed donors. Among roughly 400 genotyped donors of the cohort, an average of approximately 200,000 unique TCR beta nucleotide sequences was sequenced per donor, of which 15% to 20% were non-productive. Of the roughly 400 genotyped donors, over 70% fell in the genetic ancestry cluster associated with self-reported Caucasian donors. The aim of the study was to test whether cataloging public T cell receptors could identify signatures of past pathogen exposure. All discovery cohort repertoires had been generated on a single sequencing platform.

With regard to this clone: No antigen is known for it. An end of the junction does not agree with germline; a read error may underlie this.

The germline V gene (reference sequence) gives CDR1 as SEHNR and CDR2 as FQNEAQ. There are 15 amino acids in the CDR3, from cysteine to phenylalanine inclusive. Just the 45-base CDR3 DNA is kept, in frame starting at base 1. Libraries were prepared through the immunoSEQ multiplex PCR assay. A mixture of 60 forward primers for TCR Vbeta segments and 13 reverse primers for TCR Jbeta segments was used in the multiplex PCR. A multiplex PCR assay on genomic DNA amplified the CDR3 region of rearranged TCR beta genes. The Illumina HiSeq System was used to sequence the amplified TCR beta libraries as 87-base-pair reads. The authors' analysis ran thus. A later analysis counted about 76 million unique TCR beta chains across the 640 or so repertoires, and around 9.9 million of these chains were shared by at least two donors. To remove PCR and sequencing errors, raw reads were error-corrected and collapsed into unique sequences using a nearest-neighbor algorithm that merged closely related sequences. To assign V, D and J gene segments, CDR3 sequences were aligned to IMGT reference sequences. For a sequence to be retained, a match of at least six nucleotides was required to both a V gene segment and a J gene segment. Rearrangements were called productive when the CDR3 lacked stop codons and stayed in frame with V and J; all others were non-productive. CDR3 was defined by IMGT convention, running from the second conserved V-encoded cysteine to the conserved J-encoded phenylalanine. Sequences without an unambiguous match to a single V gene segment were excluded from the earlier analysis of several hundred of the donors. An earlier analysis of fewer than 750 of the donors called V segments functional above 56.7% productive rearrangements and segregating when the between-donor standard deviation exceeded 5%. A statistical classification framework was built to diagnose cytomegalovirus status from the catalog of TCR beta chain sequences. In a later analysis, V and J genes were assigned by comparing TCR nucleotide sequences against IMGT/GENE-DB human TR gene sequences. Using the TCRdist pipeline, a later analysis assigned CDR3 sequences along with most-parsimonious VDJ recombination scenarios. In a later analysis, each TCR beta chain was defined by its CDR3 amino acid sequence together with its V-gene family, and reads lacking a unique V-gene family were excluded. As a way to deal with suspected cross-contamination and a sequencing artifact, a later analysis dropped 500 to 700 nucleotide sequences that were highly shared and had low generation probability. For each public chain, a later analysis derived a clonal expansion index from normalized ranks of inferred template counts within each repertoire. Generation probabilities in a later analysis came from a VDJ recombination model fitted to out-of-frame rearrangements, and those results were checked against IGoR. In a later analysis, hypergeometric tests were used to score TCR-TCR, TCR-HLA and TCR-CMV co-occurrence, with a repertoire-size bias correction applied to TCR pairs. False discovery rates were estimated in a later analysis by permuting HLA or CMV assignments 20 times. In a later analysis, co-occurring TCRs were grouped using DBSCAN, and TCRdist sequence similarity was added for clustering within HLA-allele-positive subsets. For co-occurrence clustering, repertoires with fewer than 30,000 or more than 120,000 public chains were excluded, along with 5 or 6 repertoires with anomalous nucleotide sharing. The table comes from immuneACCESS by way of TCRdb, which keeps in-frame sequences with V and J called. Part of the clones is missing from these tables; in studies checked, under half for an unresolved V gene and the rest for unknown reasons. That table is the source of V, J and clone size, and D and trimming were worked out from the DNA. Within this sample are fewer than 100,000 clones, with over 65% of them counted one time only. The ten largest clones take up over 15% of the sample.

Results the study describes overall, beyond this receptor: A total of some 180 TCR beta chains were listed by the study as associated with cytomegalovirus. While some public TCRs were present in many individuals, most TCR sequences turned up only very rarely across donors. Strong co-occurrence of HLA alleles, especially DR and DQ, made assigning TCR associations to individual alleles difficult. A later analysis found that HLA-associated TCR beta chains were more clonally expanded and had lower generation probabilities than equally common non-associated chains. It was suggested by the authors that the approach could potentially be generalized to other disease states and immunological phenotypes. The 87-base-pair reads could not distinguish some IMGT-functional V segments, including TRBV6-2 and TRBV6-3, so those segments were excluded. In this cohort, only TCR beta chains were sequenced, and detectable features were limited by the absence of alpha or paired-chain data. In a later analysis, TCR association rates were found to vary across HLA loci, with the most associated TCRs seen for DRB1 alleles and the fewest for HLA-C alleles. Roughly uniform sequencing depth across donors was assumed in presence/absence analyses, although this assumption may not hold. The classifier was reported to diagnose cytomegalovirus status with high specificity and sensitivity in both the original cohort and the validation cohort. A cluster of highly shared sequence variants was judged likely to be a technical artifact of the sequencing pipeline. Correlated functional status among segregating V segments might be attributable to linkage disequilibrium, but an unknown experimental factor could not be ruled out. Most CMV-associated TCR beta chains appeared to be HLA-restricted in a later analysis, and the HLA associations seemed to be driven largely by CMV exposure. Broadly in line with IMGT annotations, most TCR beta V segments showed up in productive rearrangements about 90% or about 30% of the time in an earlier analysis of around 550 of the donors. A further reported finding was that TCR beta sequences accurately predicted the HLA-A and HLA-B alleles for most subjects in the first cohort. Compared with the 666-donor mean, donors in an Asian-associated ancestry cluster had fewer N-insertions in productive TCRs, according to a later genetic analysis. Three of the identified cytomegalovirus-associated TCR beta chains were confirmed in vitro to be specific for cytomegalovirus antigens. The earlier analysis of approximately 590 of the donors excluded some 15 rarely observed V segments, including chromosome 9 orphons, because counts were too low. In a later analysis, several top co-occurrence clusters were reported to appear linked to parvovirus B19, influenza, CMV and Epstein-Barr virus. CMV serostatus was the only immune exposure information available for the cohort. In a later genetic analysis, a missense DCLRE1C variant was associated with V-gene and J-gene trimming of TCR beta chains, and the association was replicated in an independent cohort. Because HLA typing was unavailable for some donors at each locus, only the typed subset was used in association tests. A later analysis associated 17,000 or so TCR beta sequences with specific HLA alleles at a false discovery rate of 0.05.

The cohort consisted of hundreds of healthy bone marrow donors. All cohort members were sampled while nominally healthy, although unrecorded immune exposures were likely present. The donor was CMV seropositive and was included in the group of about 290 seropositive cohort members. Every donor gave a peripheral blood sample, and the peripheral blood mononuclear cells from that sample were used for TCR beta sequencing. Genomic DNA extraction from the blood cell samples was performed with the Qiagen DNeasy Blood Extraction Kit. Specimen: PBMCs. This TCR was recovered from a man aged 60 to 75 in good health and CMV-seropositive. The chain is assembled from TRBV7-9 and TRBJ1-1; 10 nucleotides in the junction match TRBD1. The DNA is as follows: TGTGTCAGCAGTGTACCGGGACAGGGGATCCCTGAAGCTTTCTTT. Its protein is CVSSVPGQGIPEAFF.